This T cell receptor beta chain is drawn from a study of long-term antiretroviral therapy in people with HIV (dated by TCRdb to 2021 to 2024). Background on the whole study: The earliest samples were collected roughly a decade before the 2015 WHO recommendation for immediate ART, at a time when ART was usually postponed until CD4 counts fell. No cross-contamination during QIAcube processing was seen in test extractions of a monoclonal T-cell line run alongside 30 or so polyclonal samples. Whether ART initiation and durable HIV suppression were associated with changes in peripheral blood TRB repertoire composition and diversity was tested in a retrospective serial study. A total of around 190 cryopreserved PBMC samples came from around 30 adults with confirmed HIV infection and were collected serially over a mean of about six years (range 1-12). Of the approximately 30 participants with HIV, about twelve were female.

Inclusive of the bounding cysteine and phenylalanine, the CDR3 is 14 residues long. Kept here is only the CDR3 DNA, which spans 42 bases and is read in frame from base 1. From a lookup of the germline V gene (reference sequence), CDR1 and CDR2 are SEHNR and FQNEAQ. Between the V and J ends, shortened by 6 bases and 8 bases respectively, the junction contains 17 bases. Participants were included only if at least one PBMC sample before ART initiation and at least two post-ART samples were available. Treatment was received in the United States of America by all participants with HIV. Cryopreserved samples of roughly 0.95-10 million PBMC were thawed and washed before DNA extraction. At the time of the earliest PBMC sample for each participant with HIV, ages ranged from about 20 to 54 years. PBMC samples from each participant spanned 1-4 timepoints before ART initiation and 2-8 timepoints after ART initiation, with a median of 7 samples. Serial HIV viral load, CD4+ T-cell count, ART history and demographic data were obtained for every participant. Genomic DNA was extracted from unsorted PBMC with a Qiagen kit on a QIAcube, processed in batches of 12 samples.

This clone occurred a few times. Its antigen remains undetermined. Per-base qualities were not stored, and no clone one base away is much larger. The immunoSEQ hsTCRB v3.0 assay was used at survey level resolution to sequence the TRB variable region. A depth of about 35,000-50,000 T-cell genomes per sample was targeted for TRB sequencing. TRB libraries were pooled and sequenced on an Illumina MiSeq using a v3 150-cycle kit. Per the authors' processing: Analysis of repertoires was carried out in R inside a reproducible Nextflow workflow spanning QC, data transformation and analysis. LymphoSeq2, an R package for exploring AIRR-Seq data, was used to implement custom analyses. A handful of samples that produced fewer than 5000 total TRB sequences were removed, so some 190 HIV repertoires were analyzed. Among the 170 to 200 HIV repertoires that were kept, under 60 were collected before ART initiation and roughly 130 were collected after ART initiation. Each repertoire was downsampled to 5000 TRB nucleotide sequences, and summary statistics were averaged across 100 downsampling iterations. TRB sequences were retained for analysis only if CDR3 regions of at least seven amino acids were present. Two measures captured diversity: a Shannon entropy-derived clonality score and the Gini coefficient. In the repertoire networks, any two of the top 5000 CDR3 amino acid sequences were linked whenever the two sequences differed by an edit distance of one. GLIPH2 predicted antigen specificity groups and MHC restriction for TRB CDR3 amino acid sequences. To flag known associations with CMV, EBV, HIV or tissue antigens, CDR3 amino acid sequences were compared against VDJdb and McPAS-TCR. Pre-ART, post-ART and control groups were compared with Wilcoxon signed-rank tests and Holm-Bonferroni correction. TCRdb took over this immuneACCESS table, retaining in-frame rearrangements with V and J assigned. Such tables are incomplete; in checked studies, under half of the missing clones stem from an unresolved V gene, and the remainder is unexplained. The V and J calls and the clone size are those of that table, but D and trimming were determined from the DNA. This sample is represented by roughly 14,000 clones; 84% of them were singletons. The ten largest clones take up around 7.9% of the sample.

Here is what the overall study found, with its caveats: Because pre-ART samples had limited cell numbers, unsorted PBMC were profiled rather than sorted CD4+ and CD8+ T cells. ART initiation was associated with a significant increase in TRB diversity, but diversity stayed significantly below transplant donor controls even after long-term ART. HIV repertoires had narrower CDR3 length ranges than controls, and the network structure suggested an antigen-experienced repertoire that shifted only slightly toward naive after ART. Inferences about post-ART repertoire changes are limited because no data were available on ART adherence, viral resistance or therapy changes. The repertoire was dominated across all time points by expanded TRB clones identified before ART initiation, although this dominance was seen to fluctuate and to decrease in many PLHIV after ART. The samples span the years 2004 to 2017, and the ART regimens used may be less effective than current regimens. Limited PBMC availability meant only the TCR beta chain was sequenced, without alpha chain pairing.

The clonotype was recovered from a man aged 30-40 years with HIV. The sequencing here drew on unsorted PBMCs, taken 0.4 years after starting antiretroviral therapy. The chain is assembled from TRBV7-9 and TRBJ2-4; TRBD2 is a weak D gene call, 7 bases matching. The CDR3 reads as follows: CASRPQGGGDIQYF. DNA sequence: TGTGCCAGCAGACCACAGGGTGGGGGGGACATTCAGTACTTC.